One sample yielded the 18 T cell receptor beta chains listed below, sequenced in a study of blood T cells in healthy people across ages. A second PCR of 7 to 11 cycles used a sample-barcoded 5' primer and a J-beta primer mix. TCRdb re-called the 5' RACE reads through MiXCR, storing one row per CDR3 protein. The sample has 600,000 or so distinct CDR3 sequences, about 28% seen once. The sequenced material came from blood. These receptors originate from a woman of 80 years or more in good health.

This clonotype was recorded many times. The V and J genes are TRBV12-3 or TRBV12-4 and TRBJ1-5, with unresolved D. The CDR3 has 14 residues. V lost 7 bases to trimming and J lost 6 bases, with 16 bases between them. CDR3 protein: CASTRGREGQPQHF. The CDR3 DNA reads as TGTGCCAGCACAAGAGGAAGGGAAGGTCAGCCCCAGCATTTT.

This clonotype was detected ten times or more. The chain has TRBV7-2 and TRBJ2-7; possibly TRBD1 for D (5 bases). This CDR3 is 15 amino acids long. V gave up 5 bases and J gave up 6 bases, with 20 bases separating them. Germline V CDR1 and CDR2: SGHTA, FQGNSA. The CDR3 nucleotides read TGTGCCAGCAGCCTTTATGCGGTCCAGGGTCGCGAGCAGTACTTC. This codes for CASSLYAVQGREQYF.

CDR3 nucleotides: TGCAGTGCGGGGGCCGGGACAGCCAATCAGCCCCAGCATTTT. This translates into CSAGAGTANQPQHF. This chain joins TRBV20-1 and TRBJ1-5, with TRBD1 matching 7 bases. The CDR3 loop spans 14 amino acids. V was pared by 6 bases and J by 3 bases, with 8 bases of the junction left unmatched. Germline values: CDR1 DFQATT, CDR2 SNEGSKA (reference sequence).

Ten or more counts support this clonotype. The rearrangement uses TRBV30 and TRBJ1-4; no reliable D call. The V end lost 0 bases, the J end lost 7 bases, and 3 bases lay between the germline ends. Germline CDR1 is GTSNPN and CDR2 is SVGIG (reference sequence). There are 11 residues in the CDR3. The CDR3 protein is CAWSVGEKLFF. CDR3 DNA: TGTGCCTGGAGTGTAGGTGAAAAACTGTTTTTT.

This clonotype has a handful of counts. The CDR3 DNA reads TGTGCCAGCAGTAAAGCAGGGAACACCGGGGAGCTGTTTTTT. It encodes CASSKAGNTGELFF. V usage is TRBV27 and J usage is TRBJ2-2; D unclear. CDR1 MNHEY and CDR2 SMNVEV come from the germline V gene (reference sequence). V gave up 5 bases and J gave up 1 base, with 8 bases separating them. The CDR3 length is 14 residues.

This clonotype was seen repeatedly, ten times or more. The V gene is TRBV7-9, the J gene TRBJ1-4; D gene ambiguous. This CDR3 region has 13 residues. Germline CDR1 and CDR2: SEHNR and FQNEAQ (reference sequence). Deletions cut 4 bases from V and 4 bases from J, with 7 bases between. The chain's CDR3 is CASSSNINEKLFF. Here the CDR3 DNA reads TGTGCCAGCAGCTCTAACATTAATGAAAAACTGTTTTTT.

This chain connects TRBV30 to TRBJ1-4; 9 nucleotides align to TRBD1. V dropped 1 base and J dropped 8; count of bases not matched to a gene: 8. Per germline, CDR1 GTSNPN and CDR2 SVGIG (reference sequence). The CDR3 consists of 15 residues. The CDR3 sequence is CAWSAGWTGEEKLFF. The CDR3 DNA reads TGTGCCTGGAGTGCTGGTTGGACAGGGGAGGAAAAACTGTTTTTT.

This clonotype was counted at least ten times. The chain employs TRBV10-3 and TRBJ1-4; D gene unclear. This CDR3 is built from 13 residues. Trimming removed 0 bases from V and 12 bases from J, with 11 bases in between. The V gene's germline CDR1 is ENHRY and CDR2 SYGVKD. The CDR3 is CAISESVLGQLFF. CDR3 DNA: TGTGCCATCAGTGAGTCGGTTCTGGGCCAACTGTTTTTT.

This clonotype came up many times. The V gene is TRBV7-9, the J gene TRBJ2-7; TRBD2 might be the D (6 bases). Trimming took 3 bases from V and 0 from J, leaving 12 bases between them. The CDR3 extends over 15 amino acids. The germline V gene encodes CDR1 SEHNR and CDR2 FQNEAQ (reference sequence). CDR3 sequence reads: CASSFGGNPSYEQYF. The CDR3 nucleotides read TGTGCCAGCAGCTTTGGAGGGAATCCCTCCTACGAGCAGTACTTC.

The rearrangement uses TRBV5-1 and TRBJ1-2; a weak D match, TRBD1 (6 bases). Germline loops: CDR1 SGHRS, CDR2 YFSETQ. The CDR3 extends over 13 amino acids. Trimming stripped 4 bases from V and 4 bases from J, with 11 bases between. The CDR3 spells CASSLDSLYGYTF. In DNA form, the CDR3 reads TGCGCCAGCAGCCTGGACAGCCTCTATGGCTACACCTTC.

The chain joins TRBV19 to TRBJ1-1; D is unclear. CDR1 LNHDA and CDR2 SQIVND come from the germline V gene (reference sequence). The CDR3 contains 15 residues. V lost 7 bases and J 4 bases, leaving 19 bases between the germline ends. The CDR3 spells CASKIWGSQGTEAFF. The CDR3 DNA reads as TGTGCCAGTAAAATATGGGGTTCCCAAGGCACTGAAGCTTTCTTT.

The table lists this clonotype with a few counts. This chain uses TRBV5-1 with TRBJ2-2, with D unclear. V lost 0 bases and J lost 5, with 11 bases in between. Germline V CDR1 and CDR2: SGHRS, YFSETQ. This CDR3 is built from 15 residues. CDR3 coding DNA: TGCGCCAGCAGCTTGGCCGGGTCCTCGACCGGGGAGCTGTTTTTT. It translates to CASSLAGSSTGELFF.

The chain recombines TRBV19 with TRBJ1-5; D gene ambiguous. Trimming pared 6 bases from V and 2 bases from J, leaving 11 bases between. Germline assignment: CDR1 LNHDA and CDR2 SQIVND (reference sequence). The CDR3 runs to 14 residues. This CDR3 is CASSPGVGNQPQHF. The DNA for the CDR3 is TGTGCCAGTAGCCCGGGAGTGGGCAATCAGCCCCAGCATTTT.

This clonotype showed up many times. V gene TRBV7-9 combines with J gene TRBJ2-3; D unclear. The CDR3 length is 13 residues. V shed 3 bases and J shed 4 bases, with 8 bases lying between them. Germline V gives CDR1 SEHNR, CDR2 FQNEAQ (reference sequence). The CDR3 DNA is TGTGCCAGCAGCTTCTTGGGTCCAGATACGCAGTATTTT. Translated: CASSFLGPDTQYF.

At least ten counts were recorded for this clonotype. The V and J genes are TRBV12-3 or TRBV12-4 and TRBJ2-3; D is tentatively TRBD1 or TRBD2 (6 bases each). CDR3 length: 15 amino acids. The V end was cut by 6 bases, the J end by 2 bases, with 15 bases between. The CDR3 protein is CASRQRGANTDTQYF. CDR3 DNA sequence: TGTGCCAGCAGACAAAGGGGGGCCAACACAGATACGCAGTATTTT.

The rearrangement links TRBV7-8 to TRBJ1-3, with D possibly TRBD1 on 5 matching bases. CDR3 size: 14 residues. V gave up 4 bases and J gave up 2 bases, with 9 bases separating them. In germline, CDR1 is SGHVS, CDR2 FQNEAQ. The CDR3: CASSSGLPGNTIYF. In nucleotides, the CDR3 is TGTGCCAGCAGCTCGGGACTCCCTGGAAACACCATATATTTT.

In this sample, this clonotype turned up many times. This chain joins TRBV12-3 or TRBV12-4 and TRBJ2-1; possibly TRBD2 for D (7 bases). The CDR3 contains 15 residues. The V end lost 3 bases, the J end lost 0 bases, and 9 bases lay between the germline ends. Written as DNA, the CDR3 is TGTGCCAGCAGTTTGCGGGGGCGCTCCTACAATGAGCAGTTCTTC. Its protein product is CASSLRGRSYNEQFF.

The chain is built from TRBV2 and TRBJ2-1; no clear D gene. The CDR3 sequence is 10 residues long. The V gene's germline CDR1 is SNHLY and CDR2 FYNNEI. The ends were cut back, 3 bases at V and 10 bases at J, with 4 bases in the middle. For the CDR3, the DNA is TGTGCCAGCAGTGACCGGGAGCAGTTCTTC. Its translation: CASSDREQFF.